The 32 T cell receptor beta chains below all came from one sample that was sequenced in a study of T cell responses to AZD1222 COVID-19 vaccine. The data were produced by immunoSEQ multiplex PCR, yet TCRdb's version contains in-frame clones alone and is incomplete. Of 98,000 or so clones detected, around nine tenths appear once; the ten largest clones hold over 15%. Sample: peripheral blood, taken on day 0 of AZD1222 vaccination. All receptors derive from an adult in good health.

The J gene is TRBJ2-7, the V gene TRBV7-2; perhaps TRBD2 as D (7 bases). There are 15 residues in the CDR3. The V gene's germline CDR1 is SGHTA and CDR2 FQGNSA. With 5 bases removed from V and 3 bases from J, the gap between germline ends came to 17 bases. CDR3 in amino acids: CASSNWTGGGYEQYF. The CDR3 nucleotides read TGTGCCAGCAGCAACTGGACGGGGGGCGGCTACGAGCAGTACTTC.

Judged by abundance, this clone is large. The rearrangement uses TRBV5-1 and TRBJ2-1; TRBD2 agrees at 8 bases. The V gene's germline CDR1 is SGHRS and CDR2 YFSETQ. The CDR3 is 16 amino acids. V shed 3 bases, J shed 7 bases, and the junction held 12 bases outside the gene matches. In DNA, the CDR3 is TGCGCCAGCAGCTCCCTGCGGGGGGCCGTTTGGAATGAGCAGTTCTTC. Translating it yields CASSSLRGAVWNEQFF.

The chain employs TRBV5-4 and TRBJ2-2; tentatively, D is TRBD1 or TRBD2 (6 bases each). Trimming cost V 0 bases and J 0 bases, with 12 bases left between them. The CDR3 loop spans 17 amino acids. Germline lookup yields CDR1 SGHNT and CDR2 YYREEE (reference sequence). The CDR3 DNA is TGTGCCAGCAGCTTGGTGATGGGGGGCCCGAACACCGGGGAGCTGTTTTTT. Translated, it gives CASSLVMGGPNTGELFF.

This clone is a singleton in its sample. The chain joins TRBV9 to TRBJ1-2; D may be TRBD1 (6 bases). Germline lookup yields CDR1 SGDLS and CDR2 YYNGEE. There are 15 residues in the CDR3. V was clipped by 3 bases and J by 2 bases, with 14 bases between them. The CDR3 coding sequence is TGTGCCAGCAGCGAGGGGGTCGAGGGGAACTATGGCTACACCTTC. This encodes CASSEGVEGNYGYTF. Full variable domain (missing parts from reference TRBV9 and TRBJ1-2): DSGVTQTPKHLITATGQRVTLRCSPRSGDLSVYWYQQSLDQGLQFLIQYYNGEERAKGNILERFSAQQFPDLHSELNLSSLELGDSALYFCASSEGVEGNYGYTFGSGTRLTVV.

The V gene is TRBV7-9, the J gene TRBJ2-7; 11 nucleotides agree with TRBD1. In germline, CDR1 is SEHNR, CDR2 FQNEAQ (reference sequence). This CDR3 has 15 amino acids. V lost 6 bases and J lost 3; bases outside the gene matches: 7. The CDR3 coding sequence is TGTGCCAGCAGGGGACCGGGACAGGGGGTCTACGAGCAGTACTTC. This gives the protein CASRGPGQGVYEQYF.

The chain is built from TRBV10-1 and TRBJ2-5, with D perhaps assigned TRBD1 or TRBD2 (5 bases each). Looked up from germline, CDR1 is WNHNN and CDR2 is SYGVQD (reference sequence). This CDR3 has 13 residues. Trimming cost V 2 bases and J 1 base, with 5 bases left between them. CDR3: CASSEGGQETQYF. CDR3 nucleotide sequence: TGCGCCAGCAGTGAGGGGGGCCAAGAGACCCAGTACTTC.

With respect to this clone: The junction shows a germline mismatch at one end, possibly a read error. The J gene is TRBJ1-1, the V gene TRBV20-1, with D possibly TRBD1 on 5 matching bases. Germline lookup yields CDR1 DFQATT and CDR2 SNEGSKA (reference sequence). The CDR3 totals 12 residues. In DNA form, the CDR3 reads TGCAGTGCTAGTTGGGGGAACCCTGAAGCTTTCTTT. Amino acids: CSASWGNPEAFF.

This clone appeared a few times. The V gene is TRBV4-1, the J gene TRBJ1-5, with 7 bases lining up with TRBD1. The CDR3 extends over 15 amino acids. The trim removed 2 bases at V and 4 bases at J, leaving 5 bases unmatched. Germline V gene sequence: CDR1 MGHRA, CDR2 YSYEKL. The CDR3 loop is CASSQYRGGNQPQHF. For the CDR3, the DNA is TGCGCCAGCAGCCAATACAGGGGCGGGAATCAGCCCCAGCATTTT.

V is TRBV30 and J is TRBJ2-5, with D hard to call. With 0 bases removed from V and 5 bases from J, the gap between germline ends came to 13 bases. Germline values: CDR1 GTSNPN, CDR2 SVGIG (reference sequence). CDR3 size: 14 residues. CDR3 residues: CAWSVKGRRETQYF. Here the CDR3 DNA reads TGTGCCTGGAGTGTGAAAGGCAGGCGGGAGACCCAGTACTTC.

This clone has more than one count but fewer than ten. The chain recombines TRBV6-5 with TRBJ2-1, with D perhaps being TRBD1 or TRBD2 (6 bases each). The CDR3 sequence is 16 residues long. Per germline, CDR1 MNHEY and CDR2 SVGAGI. The V end lost 2 bases, the J end lost 8 bases, and 19 bases lay between the germline ends. CDR3 sequence reads: CASSYQWGASYDEQFF. The DNA for the CDR3 is TGTGCCAGCAGTTACCAGTGGGGGGCCTCGTACGATGAGCAGTTCTTC.

V usage is TRBV7-2 and J usage is TRBJ1-5, with D perhaps matching TRBD1 (5 bases). Between the trimmed V and J ends, which lost 3 bases and 4 bases, there was a span of 13 bases. From germline, CDR1 is SGHTA and CDR2 FQGNSA. The CDR3 totals 15 residues. The CDR3 region has the DNA TGTGCCAGCAGCTTCCAGGGAGTGGGGAATCAGCCCCAGCATTTT. Its protein product is CASSFQGVGNQPQHF.

V usage is TRBV7-6 and J usage is TRBJ1-5; D unresolved. The CDR3 runs 15 residues. The germline V gene encodes CDR1 SGHVS and CDR2 FNYEAQ. V lost 1 base, J lost 3 bases, and 10 bases lay in between. The DNA for the CDR3 is TGTGCCAGCAGCTTAGACAGAAACCCCAATCAGCCCCAGCATTTT. This codes for CASSLDRNPNQPQHF.

This chain connects TRBV24-1 to TRBJ2-3; D gene ambiguous. Germline CDR1 is KGHDR and CDR2 is SFDVKD. V was pared by 5 bases and J by 0 bases, with 11 bases between. This CDR3 spans 15 amino acids. The CDR3 reads CATSGRWSSTDTQYF. Written as DNA, the CDR3 is TGTGCCACCAGTGGGCGATGGTCTAGCACAGATACGCAGTATTTT.

This chain connects TRBV4-1 to TRBJ2-2; D might be TRBD1 (5 bases). V was clipped by 2 bases and J by 0 bases, with 13 bases between them. This CDR3 has 17 amino acids. Germline CDR1 and CDR2: MGHRA and YSYEKL. This CDR3 reads CASSQPGHISNTGELFF. The CDR3 DNA reads as TGCGCCAGCAGCCAACCCGGACATATCTCGAACACCGGGGAGCTGTTTTTT.

This clone was recorded only once. This CDR3 reads CSVLLKGGAFF. In DNA form, the CDR3 reads TGCAGCGTACTCCTGAAGGGAGGGGCTTTCTTT. This sequence joins TRBV29-1 and TRBJ1-1; no definite D call. The CDR3 totals 11 residues. The germline CDR1 and CDR2 sequences are SQVTM and ANQGSEA. V lost 6 bases and J 11 bases, leaving 16 bases between the germline ends.

This sequence joins TRBV19 and TRBJ2-5, with D possibly being TRBD2 (7 bases). CDR1 is LNHDA and CDR2 is SQIVND in the germline V gene (reference sequence). V lost 3 bases, J lost 7 bases, and 24 bases lay in between. This CDR3 has 17 amino acids. CDR3 sequence reads: CASSIWGGPHDRTTQYF. In DNA form, the CDR3 reads TGTGCCAGTAGTATTTGGGGGGGGCCGCATGATCGTACGACCCAGTACTTC.

The V call is TRBV6-6, the J call TRBJ1-5; TRBD1 might be the D (6 bases). Germline V gene data show CDR1 as MNHNY and CDR2 as SVGAGI (reference sequence). CDR3 size: 13 residues. Trimming removed 9 bases from V and 0 bases from J, with 9 bases in between. The CDR3 region is CASRTDSNQPQHF. CDR3 in DNA: TGTGCCAGTCGGACAGATAGCAATCAGCCCCAGCATTTT.

The chain recombines TRBV6-5 with TRBJ1-2; the D gene is possibly TRBD1 (5 bases). Germline assignment: CDR1 MNHEY and CDR2 SVGAGI. The CDR3 is 13 residues long. Trimming removed 6 bases at V and 6 bases at J, with 14 bases between. CDR3 protein: CASSRGVADGYTF. The CDR3 nucleotides are TGTGCCAGCAGCCGAGGGGTGGCGGATGGCTACACCTTC.

V is TRBV5-1 and J is TRBJ1-1; D is possibly TRBD1 (5 bases). In germline, CDR1 is SGHRS, CDR2 YFSETQ. This CDR3 is 16 amino acids long. V gave up 0 bases and J gave up 2 bases, with 14 bases separating them. CDR3 coding DNA: TGCGCCAGCAGCTTGGCCGTCACAGGATCTAACACTGAAGCTTTCTTT. Its protein product is CASSLAVTGSNTEAFF.

This clone has only a few counts. The V call is TRBV11-2, the J call TRBJ1-2, with TRBD1 identical over 9 bases. This CDR3 comprises 16 residues. J gave up 3 bases and V 2 bases, and 7 bases lay outside the gene matches. CDR1 and CDR2 (germline): SGHAT, FQNNGV. DNA for the CDR3: TGTGCCAGCAGCTTAACCGGGACAGGGACCGACTATGGCTACACCTTC. Translating gives CASSLTGTGTDYGYTF.

This chain joins TRBV27 and TRBJ2-7; no clear D. Per germline, CDR1 MNHEY and CDR2 SMNVEV (reference sequence). V shed 0 bases and J shed 8 bases, with 11 bases lying between them. The CDR3 has 13 amino acids. For the CDR3, the DNA is TGTGCCAGCAGTTTATCAGGGCTCGAGAAGCAGTACTTC. Protein sequence: CASSLSGLEKQYF.

About this clone: The same CDR3 arises from other DNA sequences in this sample as well. This chain links TRBV7-3 with TRBJ2-3; 11 bases match TRBD2. Germline CDR1 is SGHTA and CDR2 is FQGTGA. CDR3 length equals 15 residues. Unmatched junction bases numbered 2, after V lost 5 bases and J lost 1 base. CDR3 loop: CASSPTSGGTDTQYF. Written as DNA, the CDR3 is TGTGCCAGCAGCCCGACTAGCGGGGGCACAGATACGCAGTATTTT.

This chain joins TRBV6-5 and TRBJ1-3, with D unclear. Germline V gene lookup returns CDR1 MNHEY and CDR2 SVGAGI. Trimming pared 5 bases from V and 4 bases from J, leaving 15 bases between. The CDR3 covers 15 residues. The CDR3 loop reads CASSPVGVRGNTIYF. CDR3 bases: TGTGCCAGCAGTCCAGTAGGTGTGAGAGGAAACACCATATATTTT.

The chain combines TRBV11-2 with TRBJ2-3; no reliable D call. CDR3 length: 13 residues. V shed 1 base and J shed 5 bases, with 7 bases lying between them. Germline CDR1 reads SGHAT; CDR2 reads FQNNGV. This CDR3 is CASSLARGDTQYF. CDR3 sequence (DNA): TGTGCCAGCAGCTTAGCTCGCGGAGATACGCAGTATTTT. The variable domain in full, completed from reference TRBV11-2 and TRBJ2-3, reads EAGVAQSPRYKIIEKRQSVAFWCNPISGHATLYWYQQILGQGPKLLIQFQNNGVVDDSQLPKDRFSAERLKGVDSTLKIQPAKLEDSAVYLCASSLARGDTQYFGPGTRLTVL.

The CDR3 protein is CASSFSGGADTQYF. CDR3 DNA: TGTGCCAGCAGTTTCTCCGGGGGGGCGGATACGCAGTATTTT. The chain has TRBV28 and TRBJ2-3, with 8 bases fitting TRBD2. J was trimmed by 6 bases and V by 3 bases; bases with no gene match: 5. The V gene's germline CDR1 is MDHEN and CDR2 SYDVKM. This CDR3 comprises 14 residues.

The J gene is TRBJ2-1, the V gene TRBV9; D remains unclear. V lost 0 bases and J lost 9, with 4 bases in between. The CDR3 consists of 11 residues. Germline assignment: CDR1 SGDLS and CDR2 YYNGEE. The CDR3 here is CASSVGGEQFF. In DNA form, the CDR3 reads TGTGCCAGCAGCGTAGGAGGTGAGCAGTTCTTC. Filled out from reference TRBV9 and TRBJ2-1, the complete variable domain reads DSGVTQTPKHLITATGQRVTLRCSPRSGDLSVYWYQQSLDQGLQFLIQYYNGEERAKGNILERFSAQQFPDLHSELNLSSLELGDSALYFCASSVGGEQFFGPGTRLTVL.

This chain links TRBV28 with TRBJ2-7; either TRBD1 or TRBD2 may supply D (6 bases each). The germline gives CDR1 MDHEN, CDR2 SYDVKM. This CDR3 contains 16 residues. The germline V and J ends were trimmed by 2 bases and 3 bases, with 17 bases remaining between them. The CDR3 loop reads CASSLGPGGPNYEQYF. CDR3 DNA: TGTGCCAGCAGTTTAGGTCCTGGGGGGCCTAACTACGAGCAGTACTTC.

The chain carries TRBV2 and TRBJ1-2, with D possibly matching TRBD1 (5 bases). There are 13 residues in the CDR3. The V end was cut by 10 bases, the J end by 3 bases, with 15 bases between. The V gene's germline CDR1 is SNHLY and CDR2 FYNNEI. CDR3 in DNA: TGTGCCACAAGCCGGGGGGAGGACTATGGCTACACCTTC. It encodes CATSRGEDYGYTF.

J is TRBJ2-5 and V is TRBV6-5, with D possibly matching TRBD1 (5 bases). Germline V gene data show CDR1 as MNHEY and CDR2 as SVGAGI. The CDR3 sequence is 13 residues long. The V end lost 2 bases, the J end lost 5 bases, and 9 bases lay between the germline ends. CDR3 bases: TGTGCCAGCAGTTACCAGGGATGGGAGACCCAGTACTTC. Its translation: CASSYQGWETQYF.

The chain combines TRBV10-3 with TRBJ2-7; no reliable D call. V was shortened by 2 bases and J by 3 bases, with 2 bases between the two germline ends. CDR1 is ENHRY and CDR2 is SYGVKD in the germline V gene. The CDR3 sequence is 11 residues long. Written as DNA, the CDR3 is TGTGCCATCAGTGAGGGCTACGAGCAGTACTTC. This sequence encodes CAISEGYEQYF.

This rearrangement joins TRBV7-2 to TRBJ2-1; D is possibly TRBD1 or TRBD2 (6 bases each). Trimming shortened V by 11 bases and J by 7 bases, and 18 bases separated the two germline ends. Germline CDR1 and CDR2: SGHTA and FQGNSA. The CDR3 extends over 13 amino acids. This CDR3 is CAGERGAGNEQFF. The CDR3 DNA reads TGTGCCGGGGAGAGGGGGGCCGGTAATGAGCAGTTCTTC.

The CDR3 nucleotides are TGCGCCAGCAGCTCGGCGGGGGATCGGAGTGAGACCCAGTACTTC. It is translated as CASSSAGDRSETQYF. The V gene is TRBV5-1, the J gene TRBJ2-5; 7 bases align to TRBD2. CDR1 is SGHRS and CDR2 is YFSETQ in the germline V gene. The CDR3 is made up of 15 amino acids. V dropped 3 bases and J dropped 5; count of bases not matched to a gene: 10.